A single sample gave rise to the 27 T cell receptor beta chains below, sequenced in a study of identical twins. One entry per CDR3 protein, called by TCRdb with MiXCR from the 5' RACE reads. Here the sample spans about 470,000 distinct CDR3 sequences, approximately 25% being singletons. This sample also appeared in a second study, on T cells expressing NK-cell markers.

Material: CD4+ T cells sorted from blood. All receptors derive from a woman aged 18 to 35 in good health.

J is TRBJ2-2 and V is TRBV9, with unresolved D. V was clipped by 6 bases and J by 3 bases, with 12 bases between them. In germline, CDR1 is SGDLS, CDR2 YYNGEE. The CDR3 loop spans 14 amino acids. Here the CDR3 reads CASKARSYTGELFF. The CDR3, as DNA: TGTGCCAGCAAGGCCAGGAGTTACACCGGGGAGCTGTTTTTT.

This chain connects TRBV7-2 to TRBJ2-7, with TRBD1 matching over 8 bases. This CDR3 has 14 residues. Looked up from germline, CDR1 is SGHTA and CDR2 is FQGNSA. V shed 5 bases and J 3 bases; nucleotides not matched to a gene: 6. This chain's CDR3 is CASSPDRGSYEQYF. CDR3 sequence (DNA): TGTGCCAGCAGCCCAGACAGGGGAAGCTACGAGCAGTACTTC.

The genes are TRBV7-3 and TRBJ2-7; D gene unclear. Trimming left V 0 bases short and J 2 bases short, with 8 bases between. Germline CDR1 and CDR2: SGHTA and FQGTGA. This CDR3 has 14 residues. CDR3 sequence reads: CASSLTLGAYEQYF. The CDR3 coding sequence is TGTGCCAGCAGCTTAACGTTGGGCGCCTACGAGCAGTACTTC. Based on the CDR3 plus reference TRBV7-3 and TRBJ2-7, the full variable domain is GAGVSQTPSNKVTEKGKYVELRCDPISGHTALYWYRQSLGQGPEFLIYFQGTGAADDSGLPNDRFFAVRPEGSVSTLKIQRTERGDSAVYLCASSLTLGAYEQYFGPGTRLTVT.

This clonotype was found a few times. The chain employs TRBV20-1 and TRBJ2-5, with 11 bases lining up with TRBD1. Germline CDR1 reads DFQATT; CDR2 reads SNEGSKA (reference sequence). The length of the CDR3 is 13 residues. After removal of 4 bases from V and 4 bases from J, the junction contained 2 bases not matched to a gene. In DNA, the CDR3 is TGCAGTGCTACCGGGACAGGGGGAGAGACCCAGTACTTC. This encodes CSATGTGGETQYF.

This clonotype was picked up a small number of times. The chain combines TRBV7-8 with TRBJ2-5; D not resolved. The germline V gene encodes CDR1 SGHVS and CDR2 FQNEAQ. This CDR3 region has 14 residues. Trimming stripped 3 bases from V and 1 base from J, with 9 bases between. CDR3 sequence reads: CASSLVVAQETQYF. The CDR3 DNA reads TGTGCCAGCAGCTTGGTGGTGGCCCAAGAGACCCAGTACTTC.

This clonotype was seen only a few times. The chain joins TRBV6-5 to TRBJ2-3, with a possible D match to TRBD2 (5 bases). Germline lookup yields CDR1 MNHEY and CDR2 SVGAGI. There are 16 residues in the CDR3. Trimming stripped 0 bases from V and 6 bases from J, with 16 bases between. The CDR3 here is CASSYSLGPPQDTQYF. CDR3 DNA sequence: TGTGCCAGCAGTTACTCACTAGGCCCTCCCCAGGATACGCAGTATTTT.

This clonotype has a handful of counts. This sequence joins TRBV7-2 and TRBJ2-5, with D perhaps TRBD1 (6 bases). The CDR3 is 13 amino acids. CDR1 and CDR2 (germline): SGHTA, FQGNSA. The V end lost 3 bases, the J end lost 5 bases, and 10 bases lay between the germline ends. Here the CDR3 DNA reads TGTGCCAGCAGCTTTCAGGGGATGGAGACCCAGTACTTC. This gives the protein CASSFQGMETQYF.

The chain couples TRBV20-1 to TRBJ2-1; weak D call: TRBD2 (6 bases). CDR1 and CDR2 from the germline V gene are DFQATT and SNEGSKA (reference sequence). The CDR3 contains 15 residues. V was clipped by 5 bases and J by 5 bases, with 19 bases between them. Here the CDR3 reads CSALTPGLRHNEQFF. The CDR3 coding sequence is TGCAGTGCTCTTACCCCGGGACTCCGGCACAATGAGCAGTTCTTC.

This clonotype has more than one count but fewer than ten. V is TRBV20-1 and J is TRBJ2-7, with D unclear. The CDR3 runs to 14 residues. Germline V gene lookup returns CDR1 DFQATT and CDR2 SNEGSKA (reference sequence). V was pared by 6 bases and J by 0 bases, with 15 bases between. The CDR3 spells CSATGPQNSYEQYF. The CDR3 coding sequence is TGCAGTGCCACTGGGCCCCAGAACTCCTACGAGCAGTACTTC.

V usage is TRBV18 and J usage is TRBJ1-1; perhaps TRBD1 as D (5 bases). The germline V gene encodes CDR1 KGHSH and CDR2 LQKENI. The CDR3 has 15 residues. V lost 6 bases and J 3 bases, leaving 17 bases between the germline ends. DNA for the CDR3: TGTGCCAGCTCGGATAGGTGGGGCGGCCACACTGAAGCTTTCTTT. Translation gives CASSDRWGGHTEAFF. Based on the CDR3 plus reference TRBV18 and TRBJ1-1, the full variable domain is NAGVMQNPRHLVRRRGQEARLRCSPMKGHSHVYWYRQLPEEGLKFMVYLQKENIIDESGMPKERFSAEFPKEGPSILRIQQVVRGDSAAYFCASSDRWGGHTEAFFGQGTRLTVV.

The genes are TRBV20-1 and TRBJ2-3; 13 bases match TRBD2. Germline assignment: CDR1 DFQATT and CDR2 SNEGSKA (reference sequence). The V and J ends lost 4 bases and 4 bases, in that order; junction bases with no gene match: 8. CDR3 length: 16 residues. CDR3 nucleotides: TGCAGTGCTACCGGGACTAGCGGGACCACTGCAGATACGCAGTATTTT. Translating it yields CSATGTSGTTADTQYF.

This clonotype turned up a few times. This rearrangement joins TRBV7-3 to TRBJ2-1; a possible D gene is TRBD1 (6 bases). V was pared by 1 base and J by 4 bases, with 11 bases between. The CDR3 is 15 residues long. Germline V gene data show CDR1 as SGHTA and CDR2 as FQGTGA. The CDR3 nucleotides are TGTGCCAGCAGCTTAAATCCGCAGGGGTACAATGAGCAGTTCTTC. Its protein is CASSLNPQGYNEQFF. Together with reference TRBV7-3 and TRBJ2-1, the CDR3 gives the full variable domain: GAGVSQTPSNKVTEKGKYVELRCDPISGHTALYWYRQSLGQGPEFLIYFQGTGAADDSGLPNDRFFAVRPEGSVSTLKIQRTERGDSAVYLCASSLNPQGYNEQFFGPGTRLTVL.

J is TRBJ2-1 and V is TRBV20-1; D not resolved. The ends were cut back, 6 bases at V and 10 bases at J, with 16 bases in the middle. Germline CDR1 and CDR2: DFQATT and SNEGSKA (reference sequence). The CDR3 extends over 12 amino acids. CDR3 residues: CSASVRSNEQFF. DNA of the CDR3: TGCAGTGCCAGTGTTAGAAGCAACGAGCAGTTCTTC.

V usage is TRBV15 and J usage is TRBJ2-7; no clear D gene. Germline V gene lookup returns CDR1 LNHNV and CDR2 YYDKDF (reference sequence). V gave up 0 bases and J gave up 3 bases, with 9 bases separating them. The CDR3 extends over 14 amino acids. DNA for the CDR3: TGTGCCACCAGCAGAGACCGGACCAACTACGAGCAGTACTTC. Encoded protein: CATSRDRTNYEQYF.

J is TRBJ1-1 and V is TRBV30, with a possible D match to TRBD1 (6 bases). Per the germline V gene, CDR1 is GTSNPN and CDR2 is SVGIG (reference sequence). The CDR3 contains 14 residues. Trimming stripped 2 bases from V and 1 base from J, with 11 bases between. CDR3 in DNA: TGTGCCTGGAGTATGACAGGAGCGAACACTGAAGCTTTCTTT. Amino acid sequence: CAWSMTGANTEAFF.

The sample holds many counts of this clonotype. CDR3: CASSLGAANQPQHF. The DNA of the CDR3 is TGTGCCAGCAGCTTAGGGGCAGCGAATCAGCCCCAGCATTTT. This chain joins TRBV7-8 and TRBJ1-5; D not resolved. Trimming cost V 1 base and J 4 bases, with 8 bases left between them. Germline CDR1 is SGHVS and CDR2 is FQNEAQ. This CDR3 spans 14 amino acids. Full variable domain (remainder filled in from reference TRBV7-8 and TRBJ1-5): GAGVSQSPRYKVAKRGQDVALRCDPISGHVSLFWYQQALGQGPEFLTYFQNEAQLDKSGLPSDRFFAERPEGSVSTLKIQRTQQEDSAVYLCASSLGAANQPQHFGDGTRLSIL.

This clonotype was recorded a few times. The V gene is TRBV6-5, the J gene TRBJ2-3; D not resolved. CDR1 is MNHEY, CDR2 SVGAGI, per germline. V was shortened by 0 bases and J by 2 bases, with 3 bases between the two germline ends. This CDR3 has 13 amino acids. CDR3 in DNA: TGTGCCAGCAGTTACTCGGTCACAGATACGCAGTATTTT. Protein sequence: CASSYSVTDTQYF.

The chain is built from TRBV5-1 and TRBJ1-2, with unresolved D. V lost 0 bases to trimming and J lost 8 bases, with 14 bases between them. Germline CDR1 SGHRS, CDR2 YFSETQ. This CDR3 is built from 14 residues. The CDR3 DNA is TGCGCCAGCAGCTTGGATTCCTTGTGGGCCGGCTACACCTTC. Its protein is CASSLDSLWAGYTF.

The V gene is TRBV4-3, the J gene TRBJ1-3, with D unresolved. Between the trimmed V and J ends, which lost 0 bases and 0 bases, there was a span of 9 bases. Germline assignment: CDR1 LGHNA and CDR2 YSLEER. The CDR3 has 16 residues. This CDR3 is CASSQDLRGSGNTIYF. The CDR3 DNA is TGCGCCAGCAGCCAAGATTTGCGCGGCTCTGGAAACACCATATATTTT.

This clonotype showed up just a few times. The CDR3 loop reads CASSYVGKANTEAFF. CDR3 in DNA: TGTGCCAGCAGTTACGTAGGTAAAGCGAACACTGAAGCTTTCTTT. This chain links TRBV6-5 with TRBJ1-1; no clear D gene. V lost 2 bases and J lost 1, with 11 bases in between. The CDR3 is 15 amino acids. Germline V gene data show CDR1 as MNHEY and CDR2 as SVGAGI.

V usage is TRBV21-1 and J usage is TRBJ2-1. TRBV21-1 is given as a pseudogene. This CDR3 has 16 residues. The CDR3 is CASSKHGGAPYNEQFF. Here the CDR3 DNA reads TGTGCCAGCAGCAAACATGGGGGAGCCCCCTACAATGAGCAGTTCTTC.

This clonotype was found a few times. This chain's CDR3 is CASSQFGTPPTGELFF. The CDR3 DNA follows: TGCGCCAGCAGCCAGTTCGGGACTCCTCCAACCGGGGAGCTGTTTTTT. The V call is TRBV4-1, the J call TRBJ2-2; possible D gene TRBD2, 6 bases. The germline V and J ends were trimmed by 3 bases and 5 bases, with 16 bases remaining between them. The germline V gene has CDR1 MGHRA and CDR2 YSYEKL. This CDR3 contains 16 residues.

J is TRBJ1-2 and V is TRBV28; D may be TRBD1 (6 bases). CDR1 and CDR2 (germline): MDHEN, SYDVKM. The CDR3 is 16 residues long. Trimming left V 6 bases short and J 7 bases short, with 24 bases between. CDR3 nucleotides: TGTGCCAGCAGCTTGGGACAACAACCTACCCCTATTGGCTACACCTTC. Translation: CASSLGQQPTPIGYTF.

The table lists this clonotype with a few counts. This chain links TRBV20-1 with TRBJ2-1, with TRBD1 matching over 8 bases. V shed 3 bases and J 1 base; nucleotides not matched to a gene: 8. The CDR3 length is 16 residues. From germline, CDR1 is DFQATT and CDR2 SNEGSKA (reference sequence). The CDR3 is CSASRWTGRSYNEQFF. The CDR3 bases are TGCAGTGCTAGCCGCTGGACAGGGCGATCCTACAATGAGCAGTTCTTC.

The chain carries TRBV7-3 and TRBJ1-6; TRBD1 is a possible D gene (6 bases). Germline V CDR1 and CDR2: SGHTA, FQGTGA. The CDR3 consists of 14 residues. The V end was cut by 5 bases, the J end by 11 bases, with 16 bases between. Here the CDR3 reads CASSTSTTGAPLHF. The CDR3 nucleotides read TGTGCCAGCAGCACATCCACGACAGGAGCACCCCTCCACTTT.

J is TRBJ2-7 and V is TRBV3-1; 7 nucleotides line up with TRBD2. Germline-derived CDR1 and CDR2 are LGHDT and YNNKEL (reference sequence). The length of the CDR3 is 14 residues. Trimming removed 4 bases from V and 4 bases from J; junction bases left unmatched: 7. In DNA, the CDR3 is TGTGCCAGCAGCCTCCGGGGCGGGGGTTACGAGCAGTACTTC. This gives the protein CASSLRGGGYEQYF.

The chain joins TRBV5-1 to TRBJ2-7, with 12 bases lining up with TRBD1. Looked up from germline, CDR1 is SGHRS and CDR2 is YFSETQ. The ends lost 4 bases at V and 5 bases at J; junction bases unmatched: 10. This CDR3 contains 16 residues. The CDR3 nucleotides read TGCGCCAGCAGCCCCGCCGGGACAGGGGGCTATCACGAGCAGTACTTC. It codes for CASSPAGTGGYHEQYF.